This is a list of T cell receptor beta chains from one sample in a study of identical twins. In TCRdb, the 5' RACE reads were re-called with MiXCR into one record per CDR3 protein. The data show 350,000 to 500,000 distinct CDR3 sequences, around a sixth seen once. The material sequenced was naive T cells sorted from blood. These receptors all come from a middle-aged man in good health. Each CDR3 is given with its conserved first and last residue. The order of the fields is clone size, D gene, CDR3 length, J gene, V gene, CDR3 DNA, CDR3 protein. D genes are given only for firm matches. A row's size may be missing; if present it is once, few, many or a size class.

clone_size: few
d_call: NA
cdr3_length: 18
j_call: TRBJ2-7
v_call: TRBV28
cdr3_nt: TGTGCCAGCAGTTTAGGGTTAGGGGCCCATCTCGTAGGCTACGAGCAGTACTTC
cdr3_aa: CASSLGLGAHLVGYEQYF

clone_size: NA
d_call: TRBD1
cdr3_length: 12
j_call: TRBJ2-5
v_call: TRBV30
cdr3_nt: TGTGCCTGGAGCCGAGGGGGCACGACCCAGTACTTC
cdr3_aa: CAWSRGGTTQYF

clone_size: NA
d_call: TRBD1
cdr3_length: 18
j_call: TRBJ2-6
v_call: TRBV7-8
cdr3_nt: TGTGCCAGCAGGGGGATCGACAGGGCCCACTCTGGGGCCAACGTCCTGACTTTC
cdr3_aa: CASRGIDRAHSGANVLTF

clone_size: NA
d_call: NA
cdr3_length: 15
j_call: TRBJ2-1
v_call: TRBV6-2/TRBV6-3
cdr3_nt: TGTGCCAGCAGTTACTCGCTACAGATTAACAATGAGCAGTTCTTC
cdr3_aa: CASSYSLQINNEQFF

clone_size: many
d_call: NA
cdr3_length: 15
j_call: TRBJ1-4
v_call: TRBV7-8
cdr3_nt: TGTGCCAGCGACCGAAACAGGCCCTTTAATGAAAAACTGTTTTTT
cdr3_aa: CASDRNRPFNEKLFF

clone_size: few
d_call: TRBD2
cdr3_length: 18
j_call: TRBJ2-1
v_call: TRBV19
cdr3_nt: TGTGCCAGTAGTATTCCCAGCGGGAGGGCCCTCTCCTACAATGAGCAGTTCTTC
cdr3_aa: CASSIPSGRALSYNEQFF

clone_size: many
d_call: NA
cdr3_length: 13
j_call: TRBJ2-1
v_call: TRBV19
cdr3_nt: TGTGCCAGTAGTGTCGCGGGATACAATGAGCAGTTCTTC
cdr3_aa: CASSVAGYNEQFF

clone_size: many
d_call: NA
cdr3_length: 13
j_call: TRBJ1-5
v_call: TRBV29-1
cdr3_nt: TGCAGCGTCAGCACCGGCGTTAATCAGCCCCAGCATTTT
cdr3_aa: CSVSTGVNQPQHF

clone_size: few
d_call: NA
cdr3_length: 14
j_call: TRBJ1-1
v_call: TRBV6-1
cdr3_nt: TGTGCCAGCAACCATGTAGGGGGGAACACTGAAGCTTTCTTT
cdr3_aa: CASNHVGGNTEAFF

clone_size: many
d_call: NA
cdr3_length: 12
j_call: TRBJ2-1
v_call: TRBV20-1
cdr3_nt: TGCAGTGCTAGTATAGCTGGGGATAAGGGTGGGTTC
cdr3_aa: CSASIAGDKGGF

clone_size: NA
d_call: NA
cdr3_length: 14
j_call: TRBJ1-5
v_call: TRBV28
cdr3_nt: TGTGCCAGCAGTTTCGGGACACCCAATCAGCCCCAGCATTTT
cdr3_aa: CASSFGTPNQPQHF

clone_size: NA
d_call: NA
cdr3_length: 16
j_call: TRBJ1-1
v_call: TRBV5-1
cdr3_nt: TGCGCCAGCAGCTTGCTACCGAGACAGAAGAACACTGAAGCTTTCTTT
cdr3_aa: CASSLLPRQKNTEAFF

clone_size: NA
d_call: NA
cdr3_length: 18
j_call: TRBJ1-3
v_call: TRBV4-3
cdr3_nt: TGCGCCAGCAGCCAGACGTCGGACAGCTTTTTCTCTGGAAACACCATATATTTT
cdr3_aa: CASSQTSDSFFSGNTIYF

clone_size: few
d_call: NA
cdr3_length: 14
j_call: TRBJ1-1
v_call: TRBV9
cdr3_nt: TGTGCCAGCAGCCCGTACCGGATGAACACTGAAGCTTTCTTT
cdr3_aa: CASSPYRMNTEAFF

clone_size: many
d_call: NA
cdr3_length: 14
j_call: TRBJ2-5
v_call: TRBV6-2/TRBV6-3
cdr3_nt: TGTGCCAGCAGTTATGGACAGCTTCAAGAGACCCAGTACTTC
cdr3_aa: CASSYGQLQETQYF

clone_size: many
d_call: TRBD1
cdr3_length: 15
j_call: TRBJ2-7
v_call: TRBV20-1
cdr3_nt: TGCAGTGCTAGTAGATTTGGGGACAGGGATTACGAGCAGTACTTC
cdr3_aa: CSASRFGDRDYEQYF

clone_size: many
d_call: TRBD1
cdr3_length: 12
j_call: TRBJ2-3
v_call: TRBV10-3
cdr3_nt: TGTGCCACACGACAGGGGGCAGATACGCAGTATTTT
cdr3_aa: CATRQGADTQYF

clone_size: few
d_call: TRBD1
cdr3_length: 13
j_call: TRBJ2-5
v_call: TRBV6-6
cdr3_nt: TGTGCCAGCGGGACAGGGCGGAAAGAGACCCAGTACTTC
cdr3_aa: CASGTGRKETQYF

clone_size: many
d_call: NA
cdr3_length: 15
j_call: TRBJ2-6
v_call: TRBV6-5
cdr3_nt: TGTGCCAGCAGTTACTCGACGGGACAAAGGGACGTCCTGACTTTC
cdr3_aa: CASSYSTGQRDVLTF

clone_size: NA
d_call: NA
cdr3_length: 16
j_call: TRBJ1-5
v_call: TRBV10-3
cdr3_nt: TGTGCCATCAGTGAGTTTTCAGGGCATAGCAATCAGCCCCAGCATTTT
cdr3_aa: CAISEFSGHSNQPQHF

clone_size: NA
d_call: TRBD1
cdr3_length: 15
j_call: TRBJ2-4
v_call: TRBV6-5
cdr3_nt: TGTGCCAGCAGTTCAAGCGGACAGGGGAAAAACATTCAGTACTTC
cdr3_aa: CASSSSGQGKNIQYF

clone_size: many
d_call: NA
cdr3_length: 14
j_call: TRBJ2-2
v_call: TRBV4-2
cdr3_nt: TGTGCCAGTATGATCTTCGGGAACACCGGGGAGCTGTTTTTT
cdr3_aa: CASMIFGNTGELFF

clone_size: many
d_call: TRBD2
cdr3_length: 13
j_call: TRBJ2-2
v_call: TRBV6-1
cdr3_nt: TGTGCCAGCCACGTCGCGGGAGCCGGGGAGCTGTTTTTT
cdr3_aa: CASHVAGAGELFF

clone_size: few
d_call: TRBD1
cdr3_length: 14
j_call: TRBJ2-7
v_call: TRBV18
cdr3_nt: TGTGCCAGCTCACCCGGACAGGAAACCTACGAGCAGTACTTC
cdr3_aa: CASSPGQETYEQYF

clone_size: few
d_call: NA
cdr3_length: 14
j_call: TRBJ1-5
v_call: TRBV12-3/TRBV12-4
cdr3_nt: TGTGCCAGCAGTGCCTCGTATAGCAATCAGCCCCAGCATTTT
cdr3_aa: CASSASYSNQPQHF

clone_size: many
d_call: NA
cdr3_length: 14
j_call: TRBJ2-5
v_call: TRBV11-2
cdr3_nt: TGTGCCAGCAGCTCGGGACATCTCCAAGAGACCCAGTACTTC
cdr3_aa: CASSSGHLQETQYF

clone_size: NA
d_call: NA
cdr3_length: 14
j_call: TRBJ2-1
v_call: TRBV20-1
cdr3_nt: TGCAGTGCTAGAGTGGGTCACTCCTACAATGAGCAGTTCTTC
cdr3_aa: CSARVGHSYNEQFF

clone_size: NA
d_call: TRBD2
cdr3_length: 11
j_call: TRBJ2-7
v_call: TRBV29-1
cdr3_nt: TGCAGCGTCGGGAGGGTCTACGAGCAGTACTTC
cdr3_aa: CSVGRVYEQYF

clone_size: many
d_call: TRBD2
cdr3_length: 16
j_call: TRBJ2-1
v_call: TRBV6-1
cdr3_nt: TGTGCCAGCAGTGACCGGGGCGGGAGCTCCTACAATGAGCAGTTCTTC
cdr3_aa: CASSDRGGSSYNEQFF

clone_size: NA
d_call: NA
cdr3_length: 14
j_call: TRBJ2-1
v_call: TRBV27
cdr3_nt: TGTGCCAGCAGACGAGGGACGGTATACAATGAGCAGTTCTTC
cdr3_aa: CASRRGTVYNEQFF

clone_size: many
d_call: NA
cdr3_length: 13
j_call: TRBJ2-3
v_call: TRBV7-2
cdr3_nt: TGTGCCAGCAGCTTCAGGGGCACAGATACGCAGTATTTT
cdr3_aa: CASSFRGTDTQYF

clone_size: few
d_call: NA
cdr3_length: 14
j_call: TRBJ1-1
v_call: TRBV5-1
cdr3_nt: TGCGCCAGCAGCTTTTCGGACAGGAACACTGAAGCTTTCTTT
cdr3_aa: CASSFSDRNTEAFF

clone_size: NA
d_call: NA
cdr3_length: 15
j_call: TRBJ2-5
v_call: TRBV28
cdr3_nt: TGTGCCAGCAGTTTAAGTAGGGCAGTTCCTGAGACCCAGTACTTC
cdr3_aa: CASSLSRAVPETQYF

clone_size: NA
d_call: NA
cdr3_length: 16
j_call: TRBJ2-5
v_call: TRBV7-2
cdr3_nt: TGTGCCAGCAGCTTGACCAGGGGCTCCCTCCGAGGGACCCAGTACTTC
cdr3_aa: CASSLTRGSLRGTQYF

clone_size: few
d_call: TRBD2
cdr3_length: 15
j_call: TRBJ2-1
v_call: TRBV6-5
cdr3_nt: TGTGCCAGCAGTTACTGGCTAGCGGGAGAGGGTGAGCAGTTCTTC
cdr3_aa: CASSYWLAGEGEQFF

clone_size: NA
d_call: NA
cdr3_length: 16
j_call: TRBJ2-1
v_call: TRBV9
cdr3_nt: TGTGCCAGCAGCGCCGGTCTCCTGAGGGGGACTAATGAGCAGTTCTTC
cdr3_aa: CASSAGLLRGTNEQFF

clone_size: many
d_call: NA
cdr3_length: 13
j_call: TRBJ1-1
v_call: TRBV7-3
cdr3_nt: TGTGCCAGCAGCCTAGGCTCGAACACTGAAGCTTTCTTT
cdr3_aa: CASSLGSNTEAFF

clone_size: few
d_call: TRBD1
cdr3_length: 14
j_call: TRBJ1-4
v_call: TRBV3-1
cdr3_nt: TGTGCCAGCAGCCAAGCAGGGGGCCAGTCCGGGCTGTTTTTT
cdr3_aa: CASSQAGGQSGLFF

clone_size: few
d_call: TRBD2
cdr3_length: 20
j_call: TRBJ2-1
v_call: TRBV4-3
cdr3_nt: TGCGCCAGCAGCCAAGATCTGGGGTCGTGGACTAGCGGGGCATGGGGTGAGCAGTTCTTC
cdr3_aa: CASSQDLGSWTSGAWGEQFF

clone_size: NA
d_call: TRBD2
cdr3_length: 12
j_call: TRBJ2-7
v_call: TRBV2
cdr3_nt: TGTGCCAGCACCGGGACTAGTAACGAGCAGTACTTC
cdr3_aa: CASTGTSNEQYF